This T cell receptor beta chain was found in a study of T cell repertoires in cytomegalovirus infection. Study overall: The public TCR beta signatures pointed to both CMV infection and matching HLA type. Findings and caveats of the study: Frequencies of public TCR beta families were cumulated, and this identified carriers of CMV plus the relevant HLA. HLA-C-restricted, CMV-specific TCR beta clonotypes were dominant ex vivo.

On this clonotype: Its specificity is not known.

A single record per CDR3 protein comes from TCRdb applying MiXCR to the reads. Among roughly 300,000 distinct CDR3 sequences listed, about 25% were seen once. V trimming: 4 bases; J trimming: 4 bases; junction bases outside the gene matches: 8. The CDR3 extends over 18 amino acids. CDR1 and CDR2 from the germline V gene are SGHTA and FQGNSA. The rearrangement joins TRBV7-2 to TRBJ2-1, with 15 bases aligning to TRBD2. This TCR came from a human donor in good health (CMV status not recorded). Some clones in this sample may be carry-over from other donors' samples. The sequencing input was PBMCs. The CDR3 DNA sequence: TGTGCCAGCAGCTCGGGACTAGCGGGAGGAGGGAATTACAATGAGCAGTTCTTC. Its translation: CASSSGLAGGGNYNEQFF.